A selection of T cell receptor beta chains follows, all from one sample in a study of blood T cell repertoires in COVID-19. Assay: immunoSEQ multiplex PCR; the TCRdb copy retains only in-frame clones and omits some. The sample records more than 350,000 clones, around 90% being singletons. The specimen sequenced was peripheral blood. The receptor source for this set is a woman aged 30 to 39 with COVID-19, enrolled during active disease. Each CDR3 is given with its conserved first and last residue. D genes are given only for firm matches. Clone size, where shown, is once, few, many, or a class for clones that have expanded.

V gene,clone size,D gene,J gene,CDR3 protein
TRBV9,.,.,TRBJ1-2,CASSPGEGYGYTF
TRBV19,.,.,TRBJ1-4,CASNVNSTHPSEKLFF
TRBV6-1,.,.,TRBJ2-2,CASIQGSNTGELFF
TRBV5-1,.,.,TRBJ1-1,CASSLSDISNTEAFF
TRBV6-1,.,.,TRBJ2-6,CASSVWQANSGANVLTF
TRBV2,.,TRBD1,TRBJ1-4,CASRLLQGREKLFF
TRBV30,.,.,TRBJ2-1,CAWRETIYNEQFF
TRBV6-1,.,.,TRBJ1-6,CASSEARGSPLHF
TRBV7-2,.,TRBD1,TRBJ1-4,CASSRDRGDEKLFF
TRBV7-9,.,TRBD1,TRBJ1-4,CASSLAGTVNEKLFF
TRBV11-2,few,.,TRBJ1-5,CASSSSGSNQPQHF
TRBV2,.,.,TRBJ1-2,CASRNSEDGYTF
TRBV7-9,.,.,TRBJ2-1,CASSSGWGAYNEQFF
TRBV7-2,few,.,TRBJ2-2,CASSGSRGLNTGELFF
TRBV2,.,TRBD1,TRBJ1-1,CASSEAGQGLTEAFF
TRBV27,once,.,TRBJ1-6,CASRLGDTIHF
TRBV5-1,.,.,TRBJ2-3,CASNEGGRYTDTQYF
TRBV6-2/TRBV6-3,.,.,TRBJ2-5,CASSITWGRETQYF
TRBV7-6,.,TRBD1,TRBJ2-7,CASSLIYAGQGAGEQYF